The table lists the clone carrying this TCR beta chain with a few counts. Documented time point: after neoadjuvant nivolumab, at surgical resection. These data are taken from a study of neoadjuvant anti-PD-1 for oral cavity cancer. Some clones are missing from TCRdb's copy, which holds only in-frame ones; the method was immunoSEQ multiplex PCR. The sample yields around 25,000 clones, 25% to 30% seen once. The sample in question was tumor tissue, obtained after nivolumab (anti-PD-1) treatment. This TCR was recovered from a person aged 35-79 years with oral cavity squamous cell carcinoma.

CDR3 bases: TGTGCCAGCAGCTCCGGTAGATTGACTGGGGAGCTGTTTTTT. Translating it yields CASSSGRLTGELFF. The chain couples TRBV4-2 to TRBJ2-2; D not resolved. This CDR3 comprises 14 residues. CDR1 is LGHNA, CDR2 YNFKEQ, per germline. V was pared by 5 bases and J by 8 bases, with 15 bases between.